Below, 21 T cell receptor beta chains from the same sample are listed, as sequenced in a study of identical twins. TCRdb re-analysed the 5' RACE reads in MiXCR, keeping a single row per CDR3 protein. This sample yields approximately 700,000 distinct CDR3 sequences, of which roughly 6.2% are seen a single time; 1.5% to 2% belongs to the top ten. The sample consisted of naive T cells sorted from blood. Receptors originate from a man aged 18 to 29 in good health.

Ten or more counts support this clonotype. The V and J genes are TRBV5-6 and TRBJ2-2; D ambiguous. The germline V gene has CDR1 SGHDT and CDR2 YYEEEE. Between the trimmed V and J ends, which lost 4 bases and 3 bases, there was a span of 13 bases. This CDR3 is built from 15 residues. As DNA, the CDR3 is TGTGCCAGCAGCCGTAATCGTATCGACACCGGGGAGCTGTTTTTT. This gives the protein CASSRNRIDTGELFF.

This clonotype was detected only a few times. V and J are TRBV15 and TRBJ2-7, with 10 bases that match TRBD1. Germline CDR1 and CDR2: LNHNV and YYDKDF (reference sequence). The CDR3 has 14 residues. Trimming at V came to 5 bases and at J to 5 bases, leaving 6 bases not matched to a gene. CDR3 region: CATSPGTGVDEQYF. The CDR3 coding sequence is TGTGCCACCAGCCCCGGGACAGGGGTGGACGAGCAGTACTTC.

In this sample, this clonotype turned up a few times. The chain couples TRBV20-1 to TRBJ1-3; the D is unclear. This CDR3 comprises 14 residues. Germline V CDR1 and CDR2: DFQATT, SNEGSKA (reference sequence). Trimming stripped 4 bases from V and 0 bases from J, with 10 bases between. DNA for the CDR3: TGCAGTGCTATGTACGGTCACTCTGGAAACACCATATATTTT. Translation: CSAMYGHSGNTIYF.

This clonotype came up many times. V gene TRBV20-1 combines with J gene TRBJ2-1; 9 nucleotides agree with TRBD2. V trimming: 6 bases; J trimming: 1 base; junction bases outside the gene matches: 13. The length of the CDR3 is 17 residues. From germline, CDR1 is DFQATT and CDR2 SNEGSKA (reference sequence). The CDR3 reads CSAPGGSGRGSYNEQFF. CDR3 DNA sequence: TGCAGTGCCCCCGGGGGTAGCGGGAGAGGGTCCTACAATGAGCAGTTCTTC.

The gene calls are TRBV3-1 and TRBJ2-7; D is tentatively TRBD1 or TRBD2 (5 bases each). Per the germline V gene, CDR1 is LGHDT and CDR2 is YNNKEL (reference sequence). Deletions cut 4 bases from V and 5 bases from J, with 15 bases between. This CDR3 has 14 amino acids. CDR3 in DNA: TGTGCCAGCAGCCCGGGGCTCTGGTCCGACGAGCAGTACGTC. The encoded protein is CASSPGLWSDEQYV.

This clonotype was seen repeatedly, ten times or more. The CDR3: CSVEGGSGANVLTF. The CDR3 DNA reads as TGCAGCGTTGAAGGGGGCTCTGGGGCCAACGTCCTGACTTTC. V is TRBV29-1 and J is TRBJ2-6; D call uncertain. Trimming cost V 1 base and J 0 bases, with 4 bases left between them. This CDR3 comprises 14 residues. CDR1 is SQVTM and CDR2 is ANQGSEA in the germline V gene.

This clonotype was observed at least ten times. This rearrangement joins TRBV29-1 to TRBJ2-3; TRBD2 aligns across 7 bases. Per germline, CDR1 SQVTM and CDR2 ANQGSEA. The V and J ends lost 4 bases and 4 bases, in that order; junction bases with no gene match: 5. CDR3 size: 13 residues. The CDR3 DNA is TGCAGCGTTGGCGGGAGAGTCGCAGATACGCAGTATTTT. It is translated as CSVGGRVADTQYF.

The V and J genes are TRBV11-3 and TRBJ2-2; D perhaps matches TRBD1 (7 bases). From germline, CDR1 is SGHNT and CDR2 YENEEA. V shed 3 bases and J shed 5 bases, with 16 bases lying between them. The CDR3 covers 16 residues. The chain's CDR3 is CASSLKEGARTGELFF. In nucleotides, the CDR3 is TGTGCCAGCAGCTTGAAGGAGGGGGCGAGGACCGGGGAGCTGTTTTTT.

This clonotype occurred many times. V gene TRBV29-1 combines with J gene TRBJ2-5; TRBD2 matches 9 bases. Per germline, CDR1 SQVTM and CDR2 ANQGSEA. Trimming took 1 base from V and 4 from J; bases not matched to a gene: 7. The CDR3 contains 15 residues. In nucleotides, the CDR3 is TGCAGCGTTGAAGGCCCGCGGGAGGGCGGAGAGACCCAGTACTTC. This codes for CSVEGPREGGETQYF.

Many counts were recorded for this clonotype. The rearrangement uses TRBV28 and TRBJ2-7; 10 nucleotides match TRBD1. V was pared by 4 bases and J by 3 bases, with 3 bases of the junction left unmatched. In germline, CDR1 is MDHEN, CDR2 SYDVKM. This CDR3 has 14 residues. CDR3 DNA sequence: TGTGCCAGCAGTTGGACAGGGGGTCACTACGAGCAGTACTTC. Its translation: CASSWTGGHYEQYF.

Concerning this clonotype itself: With a much larger clone just one base away, this may be a read error. V and J are TRBV6-2 or TRBV6-3 and TRBJ2-1; no clear D. Germline CDR1 and CDR2: MNHEY and SVGEGT. This CDR3 has 13 amino acids. CDR3 sequence reads: CAGSYLEFYEQFF. DNA for the CDR3: TGTGCCGGCAGTTACTTAGAATTCTATGAGCAGTTCTTC.

This clonotype was detected many times. The chain is built from TRBV10-3 and TRBJ1-4; D not resolved. V gave up 5 bases and J gave up 6 bases, with 7 bases separating them. Germline V gene sequence: CDR1 ENHRY, CDR2 SYGVKD. This CDR3 comprises 12 residues. The CDR3 spells CAISTGDEKLFF. CDR3 nucleotide sequence: TGTGCCATCAGTACGGGCGATGAAAAACTGTTTTTT.

The table lists this clonotype with many counts. The CDR3 region has the DNA TGTGCCAGCAGTGCAGGGACAGGGAAAGAAGGCTACACCTTC. Its protein is CASSAGTGKEGYTF. This chain links TRBV6-1 with TRBJ1-2; the match to TRBD1 covers 9 bases. V lost 4 bases, J lost 8 bases, and 8 bases stayed unmatched. The CDR3 contains 14 residues. CDR1 MNHNS and CDR2 SASEGT come from the germline V gene.

The sample holds many counts of this clonotype. The V gene is TRBV12-3 or TRBV12-4, the J gene TRBJ2-1, with D perhaps given as TRBD1 or TRBD2 (5 bases each). The CDR3 totals 12 residues. With 8 bases removed from V and 7 bases from J, the gap between germline ends came to 12 bases. CDR3: CASRDPVNEQFF. CDR3 nucleotide sequence: TGTGCCAGCCGGGACCCTGTTAATGAGCAGTTCTTC.

Ten or more counts support this clonotype. The rearrangement joins TRBV7-8 to TRBJ2-7, with unresolved D. The CDR3 sequence is 15 residues long. Trimming pared 2 bases from V and 2 bases from J, leaving 13 bases between. CDR1 is SGHVS and CDR2 is FQNEAQ in the germline V gene. CDR3 coding DNA: TGTGCCAGCAGCTTAAGCCTTCTACCGCCCTACGAGCAGTACGTC. Translation gives CASSLSLLPPYEQYV.

This clonotype was picked up many times. The CDR3 spells CASSLDYTGTASSYEQYF. CDR3 DNA: TGTGCCAGCAGCTTAGACTACACCGGGACTGCGAGCTCCTACGAGCAGTACTTC. V is TRBV7-6 and J is TRBJ2-7, with D tentatively TRBD2 (6 bases). The CDR3 is made up of 18 amino acids. The V gene lost 1 base and the J gene lost 0 bases, with 19 bases spanning the gap. The germline CDR1 and CDR2 sequences are SGHVS and FNYEAQ.

This clonotype has just a few counts. This sequence joins TRBV14 and TRBJ1-6; D is undetermined. Germline loops: CDR1 SGHDN, CDR2 FVKESK. The CDR3 totals 14 residues. The V end lost 0 bases, the J end lost 10 bases, and 10 bases lay between the germline ends. CDR3 bases: TGTGCCAGCAGCCAAGATCTCGCTTACTCACCCCTCCACTTT. It encodes CASSQDLAYSPLHF.

This clonotype was detected many times. V gene TRBV12-3 or TRBV12-4 combines with J gene TRBJ2-5, with D perhaps TRBD2 (6 bases). The germline V and J ends were trimmed by 3 bases and 2 bases, with 13 bases remaining between them. This CDR3 has 15 residues. The DNA of the CDR3 is TGTGCCAGCAGTTTTCGATCGGGGGTGCAAGAGACCCAGTACTTC. Residues: CASSFRSGVQETQYF.

The sample holds many counts of this clonotype. CDR3 nucleotide sequence: TGTGCCAGCACCCGGTGGACCGGGGAGCTGTTTTTT. It translates to CASTRWTGELFF. This chain uses TRBV12-3 or TRBV12-4 with TRBJ2-2, with unresolved D. V lost 7 bases to trimming and J lost 5 bases, with 8 bases between them. There are 12 residues in the CDR3.

This clonotype was seen a single time. The conserved final phenylalanine or tryptophan is absent from the CDR3, which likely points to a read error. V and J are TRBV19 and TRBJ1-2; D uncertain. V lost 4 bases and J 4 bases, leaving 13 bases between the germline ends. Germline loops: CDR1 LNHDA, CDR2 SQIVND (reference sequence). CDR3 size: 14 residues. The CDR3 sequence is CASSRRTESYGYTC. CDR3 nucleotide sequence: TGTGCCAGTAGTAGACGGACGGAAAGCTATGGCTACACCTGC.

This clonotype came up once. A read error may explain this, as a much larger clone is one base away. The chain has TRBV6-5 and TRBJ2-5; D uncertain. The CDR3 runs to 13 residues. Germline V gives CDR1 MNHEY, CDR2 SVGAGI. CDR3 loop: CASSYWQKETQNF. The CDR3 DNA sequence: TGTGCCAGCAGTTACTGGCAAAAAGAGACCCAGAACTTC.